These T cell receptor beta chains were read from a single sample in a study of blood T cell repertoires in COVID-19. TCRdb's table, derived via immunoSEQ multiplex PCR, lists solely in-frame clones and lacks some. The top ten clones hold roughly 15% of a sample with approximately 150,000 clones, roughly four fifths of them seen once. The sequenced sample was peripheral blood. The receptors come from a human donor with acute or convalescent COVID-19. The donor label of this sample is uncertain. The CDR3 runs from the conserved cysteine through the conserved F or W. The order of the fields is clone size, D gene, J gene, V gene, CDR3 DNA, CDR3 protein. A D gene is named only where the DNA matches it firmly. Clone size is given for some rows only: seen once, a few or many times, or a class if the clone is expanded.

clone_size: .
d_call: TRBD2
j_call: TRBJ2-3
v_call: TRBV6-1
cdr3_nt: TGTGCCAGCAGTGAGACTAGCGTACGATATTTT
cdr3_aa: CASSETSVRYF

clone_size: once
d_call: TRBD1
j_call: TRBJ1-4
v_call: TRBV7-2
cdr3_nt: TGTGCCAGCAGCCAAACAGGACAGGGGCGAGAAAAACTGTTTTTT
cdr3_aa: CASSQTGQGREKLFF

clone_size: .
d_call: .
j_call: TRBJ1-2
v_call: TRBV18
cdr3_nt: TGTGCCAGCTCACCAAAGACAGCTAACTATGGCTACACCTTC
cdr3_aa: CASSPKTANYGYTF

clone_size: once
d_call: TRBD1
j_call: TRBJ1-2
v_call: TRBV4-3
cdr3_nt: TGCGCCAGCAGCCGGAAGGGTACAGGGGATGGCTACACCTTC
cdr3_aa: CASSRKGTGDGYTF

clone_size: .
d_call: TRBD1
j_call: TRBJ2-7
v_call: TRBV4-1
cdr3_nt: TGCGCCAGCAGCCCCCGAGGGCCCGGACAGGGGGCGAACTCCTACGAGCAGTACTTC
cdr3_aa: CASSPRGPGQGANSYEQYF

clone_size: .
d_call: .
j_call: TRBJ2-7
v_call: TRBV5-3
cdr3_nt: TGTGCCAGAAGCAGCTTCCGCTACTCGCGAGGCTCCTACGAGCAGTACTTC
cdr3_aa: CARSSFRYSRGSYEQYF

clone_size: .
d_call: .
j_call: TRBJ1-3
v_call: TRBV12-3/TRBV12-4
cdr3_nt: TGTGCCAGCAGCCCTTCTGGAAACACCATATATTTT
cdr3_aa: CASSPSGNTIYF

clone_size: .
d_call: TRBD1
j_call: TRBJ2-5
v_call: TRBV30
cdr3_nt: TGTGCCTGGGGCAGGGACAGCCAAGAGACCCAGTACTTC
cdr3_aa: CAWGRDSQETQYF

clone_size: .
d_call: .
j_call: TRBJ2-2
v_call: TRBV2
cdr3_nt: TGTGCCAGCAGTACGGACAGCGGGGAGCTGTTTTTT
cdr3_aa: CASSTDSGELFF

clone_size: .
d_call: TRBD1
j_call: TRBJ1-4
v_call: TRBV6-1
cdr3_nt: TGTGCCAGCAGTGAGGGGACAGGGGGAAAACTGTTTTTT
cdr3_aa: CASSEGTGGKLFF

clone_size: once
d_call: TRBD1
j_call: TRBJ2-6
v_call: TRBV3-1/TRBV3-2
cdr3_nt: TGTGCCAGCAGCCCTCGGGACAGGGGGCTATCAGGGGCCAACGTCCTGACTTTC
cdr3_aa: CASSPRDRGLSGANVLTF

clone_size: .
d_call: .
j_call: TRBJ2-2
v_call: TRBV27
cdr3_nt: TGTGCCAGCAGTCCTCCTGGCGGCACGAACACCGGGGAGCTGTTTTTT
cdr3_aa: CASSPPGGTNTGELFF

clone_size: .
d_call: TRBD1
j_call: TRBJ2-7
v_call: TRBV5-1
cdr3_nt: TGCGCCAGCAGCCCCCGGACAGGCTACGAGCAGTACTTC
cdr3_aa: CASSPRTGYEQYF

clone_size: .
d_call: TRBD1
j_call: TRBJ1-6
v_call: TRBV7-2
cdr3_nt: TGTGCCACTGCGGACAGGGGGGGGTGGTCACCCCTCCACTTT
cdr3_aa: CATADRGGWSPLHF

clone_size: .
d_call: TRBD2
j_call: TRBJ2-3
v_call: TRBV30
cdr3_nt: TGTGCCTGGAGCGCTAGCGGGGGGACAGATACGCAGTATTTT
cdr3_aa: CAWSASGGTDTQYF

clone_size: .
d_call: .
j_call: TRBJ1-1
v_call: TRBV2
cdr3_nt: TGTGCCAGCAGTGTGTCAGGGATTGAAGCTTTCTTT
cdr3_aa: CASSVSGIEAFF

clone_size: .
d_call: TRBD1
j_call: TRBJ1-6
v_call: TRBV7-9
cdr3_nt: TGTGCCAGCAGCTTAGACAGGGGGTCATCACCCCTCCACTTT
cdr3_aa: CASSLDRGSSPLHF

clone_size: .
d_call: .
j_call: TRBJ1-1
v_call: TRBV12-3/TRBV12-4
cdr3_nt: TGTGCCAGCAGTTTGGCCCCCCCTGAAGCTTTCTTT
cdr3_aa: CASSLAPPEAFF